The 21 T cell receptor beta chains given below trace back to one sample, sequenced in a study of T cells in tuberculosis. Method: immunoSEQ multiplex PCR; TCRdb's copy keeps in-frame clones and lacks some. The sample records under 40,000 clones, roughly 94% being singletons. The specimen sequenced was PBMCs. These receptors came from a donor between 10 and 35 years old with latent tuberculosis or without tuberculosis infection.

The gene calls are TRBV30 and TRBJ2-7; 10 bases match TRBD1. Germline V gene sequence: CDR1 GTSNPN, CDR2 SVGIG (reference sequence). Trimming took 2 bases from V and 5 from J; bases not matched to a gene: 12. The CDR3 contains 16 residues. The CDR3 nucleotides are TGTGCCTGGAGTCCCTTAGTCGGGACAGGGGATCACGAGCAGTACTTC. Protein sequence: CAWSPLVGTGDHEQYF. The full variable domain, rest sourced from reference TRBV30 and TRBJ2-7, is SQTIHQWPATLVQPVGSPLSLECTVEGTSNPNLYWYRQAAGRGLQLLFYSVGIGQISSEVPQNLSASRPQDRQFILSSKKLLLSDSGFYLCAWSPLVGTGDHEQYFGPGTRLTVT.

The chain carries TRBV7-2 and TRBJ2-3, with a possible D match to TRBD1 (5 bases). Trimming stripped 5 bases from V and 2 bases from J, with 8 bases between. Germline lookup yields CDR1 SGHTA and CDR2 FQGNSA. This CDR3 comprises 13 residues. The CDR3 region is CASSPGITDTQYF. DNA of the CDR3: TGTGCCAGCAGCCCAGGGATCACAGATACGCAGTATTTT.

The chain uses TRBV5-4 and TRBJ2-1; 12 bases line up with TRBD2. Germline loops: CDR1 SGHNT, CDR2 YYREEE (reference sequence). The V gene end was trimmed by 0 bases and the J gene end by 4 bases; junction bases not matched to a gene: 2. The CDR3 sequence is 16 residues long. CDR3 residues: CASSLVGLAGYNEQFF. The CDR3, as DNA: TGTGCCAGCAGCTTGGTGGGACTAGCGGGTTACAATGAGCAGTTCTTC. The whole variable domain, remainder taken from reference TRBV5-4 and TRBJ2-1, is ETGVTQSPTHLIKTRGQQVTLRCSSQSGHNTVSWYQQALGQGPQFIFQYYREEENGRGNFPPRFSGLQFPNYSSELNVNALELDDSALYLCASSLVGLAGYNEQFFGPGTRLTVL.

V gene TRBV29-1 combines with J gene TRBJ1-1, with 10 bases lining up with TRBD1. Germline CDR1 and CDR2: SQVTM and ANQGSEA. V gave up 6 bases and J gave up 5 bases; unmatched junction bases: 6. The CDR3 is 13 residues long. The CDR3 region has the DNA TGCAGCGTGGACAGGGGGGGGAAGACTGAAGCTTTCTTT. Translating it yields CSVDRGGKTEAFF.

This clone was observed once. CDR3 DNA sequence: TGTGCCAGCAGCCTGGGGGGGGTTTCCTACAATGAGCAGTTCTTC. It encodes CASSLGGVSYNEQFF. The chain links TRBV5-4 to TRBJ2-1, with 7 bases aligning to TRBD2. The CDR3 spans 15 residues. The germline gives CDR1 SGHNT, CDR2 YYREEE (reference sequence). V was pared by 4 bases and J by 1 base, with 5 bases of the junction left unmatched.

The V and J genes are TRBV10-1 and TRBJ1-1; D remains unclear. The CDR3 spans 12 residues. Trimming left V 3 bases short and J 5 bases short, with 7 bases between. Per the germline V gene, CDR1 is WNHNN and CDR2 is SYGVQD (reference sequence). CDR3 loop: CASSDEQTEAFF. CDR3 nucleotide sequence: TGCGCCAGCAGTGATGAACAGACTGAAGCTTTCTTT.

This clone is a singleton in its sample. This chain uses TRBV5-1 with TRBJ1-2; tentatively, D is TRBD1 (5 bases). Germline CDR1 reads SGHRS; CDR2 reads YFSETQ. V dropped 0 bases and J dropped 8 bases, with 17 bases sitting between them. This CDR3 spans 15 amino acids. This CDR3 is CASSLVAREGDGYTF. CDR3 nucleotides: TGCGCCAGCAGCTTGGTTGCCAGGGAGGGAGACGGCTACACCTTC.

The chain recombines TRBV29-1 with TRBJ1-2; D is ambiguous. Trimming shortened V by 4 bases and J by 7 bases, and 22 bases separated the two germline ends. CDR1 and CDR2 from the germline V gene are SQVTM and ANQGSEA. The CDR3 is 15 amino acids. CDR3 sequence (DNA): TGCAGCGTTGGAGACCCCGGGTTTTCAGATCCTGGCTACACCTTC. Protein sequence: CSVGDPGFSDPGYTF.

The gene calls are TRBV5-6 and TRBJ1-2; 9 bases fit TRBD1. V dropped 2 bases and J dropped 4; count of bases not matched to a gene: 12. Germline V gene lookup returns CDR1 SGHDT and CDR2 YYEEEE. The CDR3 loop spans 17 amino acids. The CDR3 loop reads CASSFRDRAFQGYGYTF. The CDR3, as DNA: TGTGCCAGCAGCTTCCGGGACAGGGCCTTCCAAGGCTATGGCTACACCTTC.

The rearrangement uses TRBV28 and TRBJ1-5; 7 bases fit TRBD1. The CDR3 consists of 15 residues. Unmatched junction bases numbered 9, after V lost 6 bases and J lost 4 bases. Germline V CDR1 and CDR2: MDHEN, SYDVKM. The CDR3 coding sequence is TGTGCCAGCAGCCATGACAGGGCGAGGAATCAGCCCCAGCATTTT. It yields the protein CASSHDRARNQPQHF.

The V gene is TRBV6-1, the J gene TRBJ2-3; 7 nucleotides match TRBD1. V lost 2 bases, J lost 5 bases, and 7 bases stayed unmatched. Per the germline V gene, CDR1 is MNHNS and CDR2 is SASEGT. CDR3 length: 15 residues. CDR3 nucleotides: TGTGCCAGCAGTGAAACGGACAGGACAGAAGATACGCAGTATTTT. Translation gives CASSETDRTEDTQYF.

CDR3 in DNA: TGTGCCGTCACGGGAGGGCGCAATCAGCCCCAGCATTTT. Translating gives CAVTGGRNQPQHF. The chain links TRBV2 to TRBJ1-5; D is uncertain. The V gene's germline CDR1 is SNHLY and CDR2 FYNNEI. CDR3 length: 13 amino acids. Trimming pared 11 bases from V and 2 bases from J, leaving 13 bases between.

J is TRBJ2-1 and V is TRBV27; D not certain. Trimming shortened V by 3 bases and J by 5 bases, and 11 bases separated the two germline ends. Germline loops: CDR1 MNHEY, CDR2 SMNVEV (reference sequence). The CDR3 covers 14 residues. The CDR3 DNA reads as TGTGCCAGCAGTTTTTTTTCCTTCGACAATGAGCAGTTCTTC. Translating it yields CASSFFSFDNEQFF.

This chain connects TRBV6-5 to TRBJ2-1; 7 positions match TRBD1. This CDR3 spans 13 amino acids. From germline, CDR1 is MNHEY and CDR2 SVGAGI. Trimming cost V 5 bases and J 3 bases; bases outside gene matches: 1. Here the CDR3 DNA reads TGTGCCAGCAGTCGGGACAGCTACAATGAGCAGTTCTTC. As protein: CASSRDSYNEQFF.

The chain uses TRBV6-5 and TRBJ1-1, with D possibly TRBD1 on 5 matching bases. From germline, CDR1 is MNHEY and CDR2 SVGAGI. There are 14 residues in the CDR3. V dropped 4 bases and J dropped 1 base, with 10 bases sitting between them. The CDR3 here is CASSFRQGNTEAFF. Here the CDR3 DNA reads TGTGCCAGCAGTTTTCGCCAGGGGAACACTGAAGCTTTCTTT.

This clone was observed once. The chain carries TRBV7-2 and TRBJ1-5; D is possibly TRBD1 (5 bases). The CDR3 has 14 amino acids. V was trimmed by 5 bases and J by 5 bases, leaving 13 bases between them. Germline CDR1 and CDR2: SGHTA and FQGNSA. The CDR3 DNA reads as TGTGCCAGCAGCGTCAACCAGGGTGATCAGCCCCAGCATTTT. Its translation: CASSVNQGDQPQHF.

In DNA form, the CDR3 reads TGTGCCAGCAGCGTAGTGCGGGCGGGAGAGGACGAGCAGTACTTC. Encoded protein: CASSVVRAGEDEQYF. The J gene is TRBJ2-7, the V gene TRBV9; 7 positions match TRBD2. Per the germline V gene, CDR1 is SGDLS and CDR2 is YYNGEE. CDR3 size: 15 residues. V was pared by 0 bases and J by 5 bases, with 8 bases of the junction left unmatched.

The rearrangement links TRBV25-1 to TRBJ2-2; no clear D gene. CDR3 size: 14 residues. Between the trimmed V and J ends, which lost 0 bases and 6 bases, there was a span of 8 bases. Germline CDR1 is MGHDK and CDR2 is SYGVNS. In DNA, the CDR3 is TGTGCCAGCAGTGAATATATAGATGCCGGGGAGCTGTTTTTT. Translated: CASSEYIDAGELFF.

The chain uses TRBV4-3 and TRBJ1-2; possible D gene TRBD1, 5 bases. CDR3 length equals 14 residues. From germline, CDR1 is LGHNA and CDR2 YSLEER. The germline V and J ends were trimmed by 0 bases and 9 bases, with 14 bases remaining between them. CDR3 sequence (DNA): TGCGCCAGCAGCCAAGATAGGGGTGTGGTGAGCTACACCTTC. Amino acids: CASSQDRGVVSYTF.

V is TRBV7-2 and J is TRBJ1-2; 8 bases match TRBD1. The CDR3 has 13 amino acids. The V segment lost 2 bases and the J segment 5 bases; nucleotides outside the gene matches: 1. Germline V gene data show CDR1 as SGHTA and CDR2 as FQGNSA. DNA of the CDR3: TGTGCCAGCAGCTTACAGGGGGCGTATGGCTACACCTTC. The encoded protein is CASSLQGAYGYTF.

The chain uses TRBV11-2 and TRBJ2-7; TRBD1 matches at 10 bases. The V and J ends lost 5 bases and 5 bases, in that order; junction bases with no gene match: 9. CDR1 is SGHAT and CDR2 is FQNNGV in the germline V gene. There are 15 residues in the CDR3. CDR3 nucleotides: TGTGCCAGCAGCGGGACCGGGACAGGGGAGGACGAGCAGTACTTC. Translating gives CASSGTGTGEDEQYF.